Listed below are T cell receptor beta chains from one sample, sequenced in a study of radiotherapy plus CTLA-4 blockade in lung cancer. Libraries were prepared by immunoSEQ multiplex PCR; TCRdb keeps only in-frame clonotypes and omits some of them. The table has roughly 76,000 clones, approximately 73% seen once; the top ten hold 9.5% to 10%. The sequencing here drew on peripheral blood, taken from a patient treated with radiotherapy plus ipilimumab. All receptors come from a human donor with non-small cell lung cancer whose response to radiotherapy plus ipilimumab could not be evaluated. Both conserved end residues are part of each CDR3. Each record gives: V gene, J gene, D gene, clone size, CDR3 protein, CDR3 DNA. The D gene is left open where the match is weak. Not every row has a clone size; where given, it reads once, few, many or a size class.

V: TRBV11-2
J: TRBJ2-1
D: TRBD2
size: -
CDR3: CASSLDGLAGGFYNEQFF
DNA: TGTGCCAGCAGCTTAGATGGGCTAGCGGGGGGTTTCTACAATGAGCAGTTCTTC

V: TRBV11-3
J: TRBJ1-3
D: TRBD1
size: -
CDR3: CASSSPTGEENTIYF
DNA: TGTGCCAGCAGCTCGCCCACAGGGGAGGAAAACACCATATATTTT

V: TRBV28
J: TRBJ2-3
D: TRBD1
size: -
CDR3: CASSPWTGRTDTQYF
DNA: TGTGCCAGCAGCCCCTGGACAGGGCGCACAGATACGCAGTATTTT

V: TRBV27
J: TRBJ2-5
D: TRBD1
size: -
CDR3: CASSSSFWTGGIETQYF
DNA: TGTGCCAGCAGTTCCTCCTTCTGGACAGGGGGCATAGAGACCCAGTACTTC

V: TRBV5-1
J: TRBJ2-2
D: TRBD1
size: -
CDR3: CASSLGGQGRTGELFF
DNA: TGCGCCAGCAGCTTGGGGGGACAGGGGAGAACCGGGGAGCTGTTTTTT

V: TRBV10-3
J: TRBJ2-5
D: TRBD2
size: -
CDR3: CAISESQRGGSSETQYF
DNA: TGTGCCATCAGTGAGTCTCAGCGGGGGGGCAGTTCGGAGACCCAGTACTTC

V: TRBV7-2
J: TRBJ2-3
D: -
size: few
CDR3: CASSQKYTDTQYF
DNA: TGTGCCAGCAGCCAGAAGTACACAGATACGCAGTATTTT

V: TRBV19
J: TRBJ2-1
D: TRBD2
size: -
CDR3: CASSTETSGKYQFF
DNA: TGTGCCAGTAGTACAGAGACTAGCGGGAAGTATCAGTTCTTC

V: TRBV27
J: TRBJ1-2
D: -
size: -
CDR3: CASSLSGLGGEYGYTF
DNA: TGTGCCAGCAGTTTATCGGGGCTTGGGGGCGAGTATGGCTACACCTTC

V: TRBV27
J: TRBJ2-7
D: -
size: -
CDR3: CASSRTGGEQYF
DNA: TGTGCCAGCAGCCGCACTGGAGGCGAGCAGTACTTC

V: TRBV5-1
J: TRBJ2-3
D: -
size: -
CDR3: CASSLITDTQYF
DNA: TGCGCCAGCAGCCTAATCACAGATACGCAGTATTTT

V: TRBV18
J: TRBJ2-3
D: TRBD2
size: -
CDR3: CASSPRLAANTDTQYF
DNA: TGTGCCAGCTCACCTCGACTAGCCGCGAATACAGATACGCAGTATTTT

V: TRBV28
J: TRBJ2-1
D: TRBD2
size: -
CDR3: CASSSGKHNEQFF
DNA: TGTGCCAGCAGTAGCGGGAAACACAATGAGCAGTTCTTC

V: TRBV9
J: TRBJ1-3
D: -
size: -
CDR3: CASSVGASGNTIYF
DNA: TGTGCCAGCAGCGTAGGGGCTTCTGGAAACACCATATATTTT

V: TRBV30
J: TRBJ1-6
D: TRBD1
size: -
CDR3: CAWSVGTAGYSPLHF
DNA: TGTGCCTGGAGTGTAGGGACAGCCGGGTATTCACCCCTCCACTTT

V: TRBV9
J: TRBJ2-2
D: -
size: -
CDR3: CASSPRTANTGELFF
DNA: TGTGCCAGCAGCCCCCGGACTGCGAACACCGGGGAGCTGTTTTTT

V: TRBV4-3
J: TRBJ2-7
D: -
size: few
CDR3: CASSQDEEGSEQYF
DNA: TGCGCCAGCAGCCAAGATGAGGAAGGTTCCGAGCAGTACTTC

V: TRBV7-5
J: TRBJ2-1
D: -
size: few
CDR3: CARSLPPGTSGRSPPYNEQFF
DNA: TGTGCCAGAAGCCTCCCCCCCGGGACTAGCGGGAGGTCCCCCCCCTACAATGAGCAGTTCTTC

V: TRBV11-2
J: TRBJ1-1
D: -
size: -
CDR3: CASSSYRVGGAEAFF
DNA: TGTGCCAGCAGCTCTTACCGGGTAGGGGGGGCTGAAGCTTTCTTT

V: TRBV2
J: TRBJ1-5
D: TRBD1
size: -
CDR3: CASSGQGAKQPQHF
DNA: TGTGCCAGTAGTGGTCAGGGGGCGAAGCAGCCCCAGCATTTT